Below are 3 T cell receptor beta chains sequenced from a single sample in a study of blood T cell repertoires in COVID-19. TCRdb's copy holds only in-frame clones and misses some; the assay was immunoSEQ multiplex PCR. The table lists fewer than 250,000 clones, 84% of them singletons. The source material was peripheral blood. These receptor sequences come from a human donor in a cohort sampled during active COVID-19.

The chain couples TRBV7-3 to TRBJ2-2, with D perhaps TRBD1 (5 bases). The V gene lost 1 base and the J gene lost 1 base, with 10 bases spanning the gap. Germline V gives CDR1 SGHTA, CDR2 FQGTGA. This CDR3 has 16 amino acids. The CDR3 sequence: CASSLMGRGNTGELFF. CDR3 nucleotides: TGTGCCAGCAGCTTAATGGGGCGCGGGAACACCGGGGAGCTGTTTTTT. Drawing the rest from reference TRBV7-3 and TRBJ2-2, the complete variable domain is GAGVSQTPSNKVTEKGKYVELRCDPISGHTALYWYRQSLGQGPEFLIYFQGTGAADDSGLPNDRFFAVRPEGSVSTLKIQRTERGDSAVYLCASSLMGRGNTGELFFGEGSRLTVL.

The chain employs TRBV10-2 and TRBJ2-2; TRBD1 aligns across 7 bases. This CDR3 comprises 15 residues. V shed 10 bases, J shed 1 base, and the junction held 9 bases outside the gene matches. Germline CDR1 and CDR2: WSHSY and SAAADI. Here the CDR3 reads CATPVQGMNTGELFF. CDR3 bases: TGCGCCACCCCAGTACAGGGGATGAACACCGGGGAGCTGTTTTTT.

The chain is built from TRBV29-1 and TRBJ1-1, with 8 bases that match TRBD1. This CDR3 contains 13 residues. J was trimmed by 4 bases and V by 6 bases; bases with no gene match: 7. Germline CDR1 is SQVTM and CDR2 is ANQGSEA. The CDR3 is CSVRTGRSTEAFF. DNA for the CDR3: TGCAGCGTAAGGACAGGGAGAAGCACTGAAGCTTTCTTT.